These T cell receptor beta chains were read from a single sample in a study of blood T cells in healthy people across ages. Each CDR3 protein is one row after TCRdb ran MiXCR on the 5' RACE reads. The sample includes 700,000 to 800,000 distinct CDR3 sequences, roughly 47% of them seen just once. Specimen: blood. The receptors originated from a woman aged 55-69 years in good health. The CDR3 runs from the conserved cysteine through the conserved F or W. Fields, in order: J gene, D gene, clone size, V gene, CDR3 length, CDR3 protein, CDR3 DNA. D genes are given only for firm matches. Size is omitted from some rows. Given values are once, few, many or a class for expanded clones.

TRBJ2-7 | TRBD2 | few | TRBV6-5 | 13 | CASSRTSGSEQYF | TGTGCCAGCAGCAGAACTAGCGGGAGCGAGCAGTACTTC
TRBJ1-6 | - | - | TRBV9 | 16 | CASSVGDRPRTSPLHF | TGTGCCAGCAGCGTTGGAGACAGGCCGAGGACTTCACCCCTCCACTTT
TRBJ2-5 | - | few | TRBV20-1 | 14 | CSAREEEGIGTQYF | TGCAGTGCTAGAGAAGAGGAGGGGATAGGGACCCAGTACTTC
TRBJ2-7 | TRBD2 | - | TRBV4-3 | 16 | CASSQISGLSYNEQYF | TGCGCCAGCAGCCAAATTAGCGGGCTCTCCTACAATGAGCAGTACTTC
TRBJ2-7 | TRBD2 | - | TRBV7-6 | 18 | CASSLNLGGRVYYNEQYF | TGTGCCAGCAGCTTAAATTTAGGCGGGAGGGTTTACTACAATGAGCAGTACTTC
TRBJ2-5 | - | few | TRBV11-1 | 16 | CASSFAEGLIWETQYF | TGTGCCAGCAGCTTTGCGGAAGGGTTAATCTGGGAGACCCAGTACTTC
TRBJ2-1 | - | - | TRBV14 | 13 | CASSHGAGAEQFF | TGTGCCAGCAGCCACGGTGCAGGGGCCGAGCAGTTCTTC
TRBJ2-7 | - | few | TRBV7-9 | 13 | CASSSQGQGEQYF | TGTGCCAGCAGCTCACAGGGTCAGGGAGAGCAGTACTTC
TRBJ2-5 | TRBD2 | - | TRBV20-1 | 16 | CSASGRLAGIQETQYF | TGCAGTGCTAGTGGGCGGCTAGCGGGGATCCAAGAGACCCAGTACTTC
TRBJ2-7 | - | many | TRBV6-1 | 13 | CASSEVHLYEQYF | TGTGCCAGCAGTGAAGTGCACCTCTACGAGCAGTACTTC
TRBJ2-4 | TRBD2 | - | TRBV29-1 | 13 | CSGLAGNKNIQYF | TGCAGCGGACTAGCGGGGAACAAAAACATTCAGTACTTC
TRBJ2-3 | TRBD2 | - | TRBV20-1 | 16 | CSATTWDSGTTDTQYF | TGCAGTGCTACAACTTGGGATAGCGGGACAACAGATACGCAGTATTTT
TRBJ2-1 | TRBD2 | - | TRBV28 | 15 | CASTSIGGDYNEQFF | TGTGCCAGCACCTCAATTGGGGGGGACTACAATGAGCAGTTCTTC
TRBJ1-3 | - | - | TRBV10-3 | 13 | CAISPGRGNTIYF | TGTGCCATCAGCCCAGGACGGGGAAACACCATATATTTT
TRBJ2-3 | - | - | TRBV20-1 | 12 | CSALSHTDTLYF | TGCAGTGCACTAAGCCACACAGATACGCTGTATTTT
TRBJ2-3 | - | - | TRBV12-3/TRBV12-4 | 14 | CASSLVLSTDTEYF | TGTGCCAGCAGTTTAGTCCTGAGCACAGATACGGAGTATTTT
TRBJ2-1 | TRBD1 | - | TRBV13 | 15 | CASSPRDRGLDEQFF | TGTGCCAGCAGCCCTCGGGACAGGGGGCTGGATGAGCAGTTCTTC
TRBJ2-7 | - | few | TRBV28 | 15 | CASSGSGISSYEQYF | TGTGCCAGCAGTGGTAGCGGTATTAGCTCCTACGAGCAGTACTTC
TRBJ2-1 | - | - | TRBV29-1 | 14 | CSCSGTSSYNEQFF | TGCAGCTGTTCGGGGACAAGCTCCTACAATGAGCAGTTCTTC
TRBJ2-1 | - | - | TRBV12-3/TRBV12-4 | 13 | CASSRTGFDEQFF | TGTGCCAGCAGCAGAACAGGGTTCGATGAGCAGTTCTTC
TRBJ1-6 | TRBD1 | - | TRBV18 | 14 | CASSTGQGYSPLHF | TGTGCCAGCTCTACGGGACAGGGATATTCACCCCTCCACTTT
TRBJ2-3 | TRBD2 | many | TRBV7-2 | 16 | CASSLGLAGSTDTQYF | TGTGCCAGCAGCTTGGGACTAGCGGGGAGCACAGATACGCAGTATTTT
TRBJ1-1 | - | - | TRBV20-1 | 13 | CSATSALNTEAFF | TGCAGTGCTACCTCCGCCTTGAACACTGAAGCTTTCTTT
TRBJ2-5 | - | few | TRBV30 | 15 | CAWRSAALPQETQYF | TGTGCCTGGAGGTCCGCGGCCCTACCCCAAGAGACCCAGTACTTC
TRBJ1-1 | - | - | TRBV6-5 | 14 | CASSTSGPEVEAFF | TGTGCCAGCAGTACTAGTGGGCCAGAGGTTGAAGCTTTCTTT
TRBJ2-3 | TRBD1 | - | TRBV5-1 | 14 | CASSGQVGQDTQYF | TGCGCCAGCAGCGGACAGGTCGGTCAAGATACGCAGTATTTT
TRBJ2-6 | TRBD2 | few | TRBV20-1 | 15 | CSARLAGAGANVLTF | TGCAGTGCGAGACTAGCGGGAGCTGGGGCCAACGTCCTGACTTTC
TRBJ1-4 | - | - | TRBV7-9 | 18 | CASSLSRAPGSTNEKLFF | TGTGCCAGCAGCTTATCACGGGCTCCAGGATCAACTAATGAAAAACTGTTTTTT
TRBJ2-7 | - | few | TRBV6-4 | 19 | CASSDPDGGRTHPFYEQYF | TGTGCCAGCAGTGACCCTGACGGGGGCCGGACCCATCCCTTTTACGAGCAGTACTTC
TRBJ2-3 | TRBD1 | - | TRBV11-2 | 14 | CASSHRGETDTQYF | TGTGCCAGCAGCCACAGGGGAGAAACAGATACGCAGTATTTT
TRBJ1-2 | - | - | TRBV5-1 | 13 | CASSFDSYDGYTF | TGCGCCAGCAGCTTTGATAGTTATGACGGCTACACCTTC
TRBJ1-1 | - | few | TRBV11-2 | 15 | CASSLAGGAGTEAFF | TGTGCCAGCAGCTTAGCCGGGGGCGCAGGGACTGAAGCTTTCTTT
TRBJ2-3 | - | - | TRBV4-3 | 15 | CASSQGLEATDTQYF | TGCGCCAGCAGCCAAGGACTAGAGGCCACAGATACGCAGTATTTT
TRBJ2-7 | TRBD1 | - | TRBV7-3 | 14 | CASSVDRVGSEQYF | TGTGCCAGCAGCGTAGACAGGGTAGGCTCCGAGCAGTACTTC
TRBJ2-7 | TRBD2 | few | TRBV15 | 15 | CATSRAYGRLYEQYF | TGTGCCACCAGCAGGGCGTACGGGAGGCTATACGAGCAGTACTTC
TRBJ2-7 | - | - | TRBV11-2 | 15 | CAGSLVRTNLYEQYF | TGTGCCGGCAGCTTAGTAAGGACAAACCTATACGAGCAGTACTTC
TRBJ2-7 | - | few | TRBV20-1 | 11 | CSASDPYEQYF | TGCAGTGCTAGCGACCCCTACGAGCAGTACTTC
TRBJ1-6 | TRBD1 | - | TRBV10-3 | 13 | CAISGTDRLHLHF | TGTGCCATCAGTGGGACGGACAGGCTGCACCTCCACTTT
TRBJ2-7 | TRBD2 | - | TRBV20-1 | 12 | CSARLADYEQYF | TGCAGTGCTAGGCTAGCGGACTACGAGCAGTACTTC
TRBJ2-1 | TRBD1 | - | TRBV20-1 | 15 | CSTRGGGTGGNEQFF | TGCAGTACTAGAGGAGGGGGGACAGGGGGCAATGAGCAGTTCTTC
TRBJ2-7 | - | - | TRBV6-6 | 17 | CASSGTAGNKNSYEQYF | TGTGCCAGTTCAGGGACAGCGGGAAACAAAAACTCCTACGAGCAGTACTTC
TRBJ2-7 | TRBD2 | - | TRBV7-2 | 14 | CASSLSSGTHEQYF | TGTGCCAGCAGCTTATCTAGCGGGACCCACGAGCAGTACTTC
TRBJ2-2 | - | once | TRBV5-1 | 15 | CASSLEGARTGELFF | TGCGCCAGCAGCTTGGAAGGGGCTCGTACCGGGGAGCTGTTTTTT
TRBJ2-1 | - | many | TRBV9 | 11 | CASSVDSEQFF | TGTGCCAGCAGCGTGGACAGTGAGCAGTTCTTC